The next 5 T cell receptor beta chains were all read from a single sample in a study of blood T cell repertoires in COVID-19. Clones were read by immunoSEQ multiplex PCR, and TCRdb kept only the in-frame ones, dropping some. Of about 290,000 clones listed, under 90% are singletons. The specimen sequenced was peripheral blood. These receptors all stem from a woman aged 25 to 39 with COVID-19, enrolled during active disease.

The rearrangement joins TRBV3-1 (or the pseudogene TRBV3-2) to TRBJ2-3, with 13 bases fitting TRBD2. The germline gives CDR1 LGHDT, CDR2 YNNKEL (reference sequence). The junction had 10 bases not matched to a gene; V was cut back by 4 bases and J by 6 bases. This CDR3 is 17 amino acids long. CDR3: CASSLARLAGGFDTQYF. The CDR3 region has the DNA TGTGCCAGCAGCCTGGCCCGACTAGCGGGGGGCTTCGATACGCAGTATTTT.

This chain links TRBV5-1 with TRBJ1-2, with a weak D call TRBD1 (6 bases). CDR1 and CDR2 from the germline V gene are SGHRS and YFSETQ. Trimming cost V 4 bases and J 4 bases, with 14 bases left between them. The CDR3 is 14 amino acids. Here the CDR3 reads CASSPRGVGYGYTF. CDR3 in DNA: TGCGCCAGCAGCCCCAGGGGCGTCGGCTATGGCTACACCTTC.

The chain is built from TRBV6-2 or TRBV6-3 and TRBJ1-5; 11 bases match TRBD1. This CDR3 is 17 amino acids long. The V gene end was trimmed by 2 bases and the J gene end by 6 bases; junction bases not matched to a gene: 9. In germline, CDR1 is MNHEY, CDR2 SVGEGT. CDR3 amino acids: CASSYAGTGGRGQPQHF. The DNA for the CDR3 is TGTGCCAGCAGTTACGCCGGGACAGGGGGTAGGGGTCAGCCCCAGCATTTT.

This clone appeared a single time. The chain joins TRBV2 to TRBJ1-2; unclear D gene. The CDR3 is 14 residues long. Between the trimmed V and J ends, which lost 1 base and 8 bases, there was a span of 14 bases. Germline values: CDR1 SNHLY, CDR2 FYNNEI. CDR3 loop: CASSEVGRMKGYTF. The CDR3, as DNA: TGTGCCAGCAGTGAAGTGGGGAGAATGAAAGGCTACACCTTC.

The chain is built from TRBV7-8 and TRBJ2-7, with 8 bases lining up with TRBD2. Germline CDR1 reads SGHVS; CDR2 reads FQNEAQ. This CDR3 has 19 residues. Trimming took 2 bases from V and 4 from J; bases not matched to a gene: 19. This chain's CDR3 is CASSLQVTGGASQRYEQYF. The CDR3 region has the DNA TGTGCCAGCAGCTTACAGGTTACCGGGGGGGCGTCTCAAAGGTACGAGCAGTACTTC.